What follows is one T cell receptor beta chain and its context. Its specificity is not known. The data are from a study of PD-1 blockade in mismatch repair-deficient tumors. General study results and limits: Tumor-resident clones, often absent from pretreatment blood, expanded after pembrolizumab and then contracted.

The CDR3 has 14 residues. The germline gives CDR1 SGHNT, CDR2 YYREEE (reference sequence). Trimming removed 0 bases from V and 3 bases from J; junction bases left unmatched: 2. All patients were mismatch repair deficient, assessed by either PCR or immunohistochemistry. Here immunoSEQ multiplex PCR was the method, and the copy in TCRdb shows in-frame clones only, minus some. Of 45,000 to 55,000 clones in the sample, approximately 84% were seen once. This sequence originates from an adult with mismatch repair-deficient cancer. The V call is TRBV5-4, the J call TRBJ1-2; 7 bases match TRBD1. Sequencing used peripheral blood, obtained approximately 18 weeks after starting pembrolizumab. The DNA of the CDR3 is TGTGCCAGCAGCTTGGGAACAGGGGACTATGGCTACACCTTC. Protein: CASSLGTGDYGYTF.